The next 27 T cell receptor beta chains were all read from a single sample in a study of cytomegalovirus exposure and HLA in healthy donors. The PCR contained 60 Vbeta and 13 Jbeta primers. Sequencing used immunoSEQ multiplex PCR; TCRdb keeps in-frame clones, though not all of them. The table lists 140,000 to 150,000 clones, around 77% of them singletons, with 6.5% to 8% in the top ten. Sequences were obtained from PBMCs. All receptors come from a woman in her forties in good health and CMV-seropositive.

The chain carries TRBV14 and TRBJ2-1; the D gene is possibly TRBD2 (7 bases). The CDR3 consists of 16 residues. Trimming removed 0 bases at V and 7 bases at J, with 16 bases between. The germline V gene has CDR1 SGHDN and CDR2 FVKESK. The CDR3 bases are TGTGCCAGCAGCCAAGATCGCGGGGGCCTCTTTAATGAGCAGTTCTTC. This sequence encodes CASSQDRGGLFNEQFF.

The chain links TRBV27 to TRBJ2-3; tentatively, D is TRBD2 (6 bases). V was trimmed by 3 bases and J by 3 bases, leaving 13 bases between them. The CDR3 length is 15 residues. The germline V gene encodes CDR1 MNHEY and CDR2 SMNVEV (reference sequence). For the CDR3, the DNA is TGTGCCAGCAGTTTTGGGGGGACGAAGACAGATACGCAGTATTTT. It encodes CASSFGGTKTDTQYF.

This clone occurred a few times. The V gene is TRBV2, the J gene TRBJ1-4; TRBD1 matches at 9 bases. Germline V gene lookup returns CDR1 SNHLY and CDR2 FYNNEI. The J segment lost 8 bases and the V segment lost 11 bases, leaving 9 bases of the junction unmatched. The CDR3 runs 13 residues. The CDR3 loop is CAGSQGAREKLFF. CDR3 nucleotide sequence: TGTGCCGGATCACAGGGGGCAAGGGAAAAACTGTTTTTT.

The rearrangement joins TRBV5-1 to TRBJ1-2; D is uncertain. This CDR3 is built from 12 residues. The V gene's germline CDR1 is SGHRS and CDR2 YFSETQ. V shed 3 bases and J shed 8 bases, with 11 bases lying between them. In nucleotides, the CDR3 is TGCGCCAGCAGCTCCACAACGGGGGGCTACACCTTC. Its protein is CASSSTTGGYTF.

V gene TRBV6-5 combines with J gene TRBJ1-2; 9 nucleotides agree with TRBD1. The CDR3 has 13 amino acids. CDR1 MNHEY and CDR2 SVGAGI come from the germline V gene. The trim removed 7 bases at V and 7 bases at J, leaving 7 bases unmatched. The CDR3 spells CASIRTGGGGYTF. In DNA form, the CDR3 reads TGTGCCAGCATCAGAACAGGGGGCGGTGGCTACACCTTC.

The gene calls are TRBV7-9 and TRBJ2-2; D might be TRBD2 (5 bases). The CDR3 is 14 residues long. Germline V CDR1 and CDR2: SEHNR, FQNEAQ (reference sequence). The V end lost 3 bases, the J end lost 3 bases, and 8 bases lay between the germline ends. CDR3 region: CASSFEGYTGELFF. DNA for the CDR3: TGTGCCAGCAGCTTTGAGGGCTACACCGGGGAGCTGTTTTTT.

This clone has a handful of counts. The rearrangement uses TRBV5-1 and TRBJ1-2; 9 bases map to TRBD1. The V gene's germline CDR1 is SGHRS and CDR2 YFSETQ. CDR3 length equals 14 residues. Trimming removed 4 bases from V and 4 bases from J; junction bases left unmatched: 5. In nucleotides, the CDR3 is TGCGCCAGCAGCCCGGACAGGGGTGTCTATGGCTACACCTTC. It codes for CASSPDRGVYGYTF.

The genes are TRBV30 and TRBJ1-1; D gene ambiguous. V gave up 2 bases and J gave up 5 bases, with 9 bases separating them. The CDR3 runs 12 residues. Germline V gives CDR1 GTSNPN, CDR2 SVGIG (reference sequence). CDR3 bases: TGTGCCTGGAGTTGGTCGGGAACTGAAGCTTTCTTT. Protein sequence: CAWSWSGTEAFF. The full variable domain, in which reference TRBV30 and TRBJ1-1 provide the parts outside the CDR3, is SQTIHQWPATLVQPVGSPLSLECTVEGTSNPNLYWYRQAAGRGLQLLFYSVGIGQISSEVPQNLSASRPQDRQFILSSKKLLLSDSGFYLCAWSWSGTEAFFGQGTRLTVV.

V is TRBV19 and J is TRBJ1-6; 7 bases agree with TRBD1. Germline values: CDR1 LNHDA, CDR2 SQIVND (reference sequence). This CDR3 is built from 15 residues. The trim removed 3 bases at V and 8 bases at J, leaving 7 bases unmatched. CDR3 protein: CASSIFGQAYSPLHF. Here the CDR3 DNA reads TGTGCCAGTAGTATTTTTGGACAGGCATATTCACCCCTCCACTTT.

The V and J genes are TRBV7-9 and TRBJ2-7, with D perhaps TRBD1 (8 bases). This CDR3 is built from 17 residues. Germline V CDR1 and CDR2: SEHNR, FQNEAQ (reference sequence). V was cut by 0 bases and J by 4 bases, with 19 bases left in between. CDR3 sequence (DNA): TGTGCCAGCAGCTTAGCGAGGGGGGGACAGGTCTTATACGAGCAGTACTTC. This codes for CASSLARGGQVLYEQYF. Filled out from reference TRBV7-9 and TRBJ2-7, the complete variable domain reads DTGVSQNPRHKITKRGQNVTFRCDPISEHNRLYWYRQTLGQGPEFLTYFQNEAQLEKSRLLSDRFSAERPKGSFSTLEIQRTEQGDSAMYLCASSLARGGQVLYEQYFGPGTRLTVT.

This chain connects TRBV7-9 to TRBJ2-7, with TRBD1 matching over 9 bases. V shed 5 bases, J shed 4 bases, and the junction held 6 bases outside the gene matches. Germline lookup yields CDR1 SEHNR and CDR2 FQNEAQ (reference sequence). This CDR3 region has 14 residues. CDR3 in amino acids: CASSEGQGGYEQYF. The CDR3 DNA sequence: TGTGCCAGCAGCGAGGGACAGGGCGGATACGAGCAGTACTTC. Full variable domain (remainder filled in from reference TRBV7-9 and TRBJ2-7): DTGVSQNPRHKITKRGQNVTFRCDPISEHNRLYWYRQTLGQGPEFLTYFQNEAQLEKSRLLSDRFSAERPKGSFSTLEIQRTEQGDSAMYLCASSEGQGGYEQYFGPGTRLTVT.

A few counts support this clone. The J gene is TRBJ2-3, the V gene TRBV6-6; D gene uncertain. Per germline, CDR1 MNHNY and CDR2 SVGAGI (reference sequence). Between the trimmed V and J ends, which lost 5 bases and 14 bases, there was a span of 17 bases. CDR3 length: 12 amino acids. The CDR3 region has the DNA TGTGCCAGCAGTCCGGTAGCCTTTTTTATGTATTTT. Translating gives CASSPVAFFMYF.

This chain links TRBV5-1 with TRBJ2-7; 8 bases fit TRBD2. The CDR3 runs 15 residues. V dropped 0 bases and J dropped 3; count of bases not matched to a gene: 5. Germline-derived CDR1 and CDR2 are SGHRS and YFSETQ. The CDR3 region is CASSLETSGYYEQYF. The CDR3 coding sequence is TGCGCCAGCAGCTTGGAAACTAGCGGATACTACGAGCAGTACTTC.

This clone came up a few times. The chain couples TRBV18 to TRBJ1-2; possibly TRBD1 for D (5 bases). Germline V gene data show CDR1 as KGHSH and CDR2 as LQKENI. This CDR3 has 12 residues. The V gene lost 4 bases and the J gene lost 5 bases, with 8 bases spanning the gap. The CDR3 loop reads CASSRDSYGYTF. The CDR3 nucleotides read TGTGCCAGCTCACGAGACAGTTATGGCTACACCTTC.

The rearrangement uses TRBV6-5 and TRBJ2-3; 8 bases are shared with TRBD1. Germline loops: CDR1 MNHEY, CDR2 SVGAGI. The CDR3 has 13 residues. The CDR3 sequence is CAIMGQGTDTQYF. CDR3 bases: TGTGCTATAATGGGACAGGGCACAGATACGCAGTATTTT.

This clone was detected only a few times. The V and J genes are TRBV6-1 and TRBJ1-1; a possible D gene is TRBD1 (5 bases). The CDR3 is 16 residues long. Germline V gene data show CDR1 as MNHNS and CDR2 as SASEGT. Trimming took 4 bases from V and 0 from J, leaving 15 bases between them. In DNA form, the CDR3 reads TGTGCCAGCAGTGTAGGGGTTTCTTCGATGAACACTGAAGCTTTCTTT. The encoded protein is CASSVGVSSMNTEAFF.

This chain links TRBV5-1 with TRBJ2-1; 9 bases line up with TRBD2. The V segment lost 4 bases and the J segment 6 bases; nucleotides outside the gene matches: 8. Germline V gene sequence: CDR1 SGHRS, CDR2 YFSETQ. The CDR3 totals 15 residues. In DNA form, the CDR3 reads TGCGCCAGCAGCCCCGGGACTAGCTTGGGCAATGAGCAGTTCTTC. It encodes CASSPGTSLGNEQFF.

As concerns this clone: This specimen includes other DNA sequences encoding the same CDR3. The V and J genes are TRBV5-1 and TRBJ2-5; 10 bases align to TRBD2. Germline V gives CDR1 SGHRS, CDR2 YFSETQ. The junction had 0 bases not matched to a gene; V was cut back by 2 bases and J by 5 bases. The length of the CDR3 is 13 residues. The CDR3 loop is CASSLAGGETQYF. In DNA form, the CDR3 reads TGCGCCAGCAGCTTAGCGGGGGGGGAGACCCAGTACTTC. The whole variable domain, remainder taken from reference TRBV5-1 and TRBJ2-5, is KAGVTQTPRYLIKTRGQQVTLSCSPISGHRSVSWYQQTPGQGLQFLFEYFSETQRNKGNFPGRFSGRQFSNSRSEMNVSTLELGDSALYLCASSLAGGETQYFGPGTRLLVL.

For the CDR3, the DNA is TGTGCCAGCAGTTACCGACAGGACGGTGAAGCTTTCTTT. This gives the protein CASSYRQDGEAFF. The chain uses TRBV27 and TRBJ1-1, with D perhaps matching TRBD1 (6 bases). The V gene's germline CDR1 is MNHEY and CDR2 SMNVEV (reference sequence). The V end was cut by 4 bases, the J end by 7 bases, with 13 bases between. The CDR3 has 13 residues.

The chain carries TRBV27 and TRBJ1-6; 9 positions agree with TRBD1. The ends lost 6 bases at V and 7 bases at J; junction bases unmatched: 4. Germline CDR1 reads MNHEY; CDR2 reads SMNVEV (reference sequence). The CDR3 has 14 amino acids. The CDR3 reads CASRGGQGNSPLHF. CDR3 DNA sequence: TGTGCCAGCAGGGGGGGACAGGGAAATTCACCCCTCCACTTT.

In its sample, this clone was seen a few times. The chain couples TRBV4-2 to TRBJ1-2; D is possibly TRBD1 (6 bases). The V and J ends lost 0 bases and 5 bases respectively, with 16 bases between them. Germline V gives CDR1 LGHNA, CDR2 YNFKEQ. This CDR3 contains 16 residues. The CDR3 DNA reads as TGTGCCAGCAGCCAAGACCCCCAAGGGGGGGTTTATGGCTACACCTTC. This translates into CASSQDPQGGVYGYTF.

V usage is TRBV9 and J usage is TRBJ1-5, with 7 bases that match TRBD1. The V and J ends lost 4 bases and 1 base, in that order; junction bases with no gene match: 5. CDR3 length equals 15 residues. In germline, CDR1 is SGDLS, CDR2 YYNGEE. The CDR3 coding sequence is TGTGCCAGCAGCCCGACAGGGCAAAGCAATCAGCCCCAGCATTTT. Its protein is CASSPTGQSNQPQHF.

The rearrangement uses TRBV9 and TRBJ2-2; the match to TRBD2 covers 8 bases. Trimming removed 4 bases from V and 0 bases from J; junction bases left unmatched: 5. This CDR3 contains 16 residues. Per germline, CDR1 SGDLS and CDR2 YYNGEE. The CDR3 loop is CASSSGAGANTGELFF. As DNA, the CDR3 is TGTGCCAGCAGCTCCGGAGCGGGGGCGAACACCGGGGAGCTGTTTTTT.

This clone appeared once. CDR3 amino acids: CASSLGRAGALDEQYF. The CDR3 bases are TGCGCCAGCAGCTTGGGCCGAGCGGGGGCTTTAGACGAGCAGTACTTC. The genes are TRBV5-1 and TRBJ2-7; the match to TRBD2 covers 8 bases. The germline gives CDR1 SGHRS, CDR2 YFSETQ. Trimming removed 0 bases from V and 5 bases from J; junction bases left unmatched: 10. This CDR3 comprises 16 residues.

The chain links TRBV19 to TRBJ2-7, with a tentative D call TRBD1 (6 bases). CDR1 and CDR2 from the germline V gene are LNHDA and SQIVND (reference sequence). There are 14 residues in the CDR3. V lost 0 bases and J lost 4, with 10 bases in between. This chain's CDR3 is CASSIESGVYEQYF. In nucleotides, the CDR3 is TGTGCCAGTAGTATAGAATCAGGGGTTTACGAGCAGTACTTC.

The chain recombines TRBV2 with TRBJ1-4; D not resolved. The V and J ends lost 6 bases and 5 bases respectively, with 10 bases between them. The CDR3 loop spans 13 amino acids. Per the germline V gene, CDR1 is SNHLY and CDR2 is FYNNEI. DNA of the CDR3: TGTGCCAGCAGGGCACAGATCAATGAAAAACTGTTTTTT. It yields the protein CASRAQINEKLFF.

A few counts support this clone. The V call is TRBV6-6, the J call TRBJ2-5; D may be TRBD1 (5 bases). The J call may not be correct, given that the DNA end is closer to TRBJ2-7. Germline V gene lookup returns CDR1 MNHNY and CDR2 SVGAGI (reference sequence). This CDR3 region has 14 residues. This CDR3 reads CASSYSDRPYEQYF. The CDR3 DNA reads as TGTGCCAGCAGTTACTCTGACAGACCCTACGAGCAGTACTTC.